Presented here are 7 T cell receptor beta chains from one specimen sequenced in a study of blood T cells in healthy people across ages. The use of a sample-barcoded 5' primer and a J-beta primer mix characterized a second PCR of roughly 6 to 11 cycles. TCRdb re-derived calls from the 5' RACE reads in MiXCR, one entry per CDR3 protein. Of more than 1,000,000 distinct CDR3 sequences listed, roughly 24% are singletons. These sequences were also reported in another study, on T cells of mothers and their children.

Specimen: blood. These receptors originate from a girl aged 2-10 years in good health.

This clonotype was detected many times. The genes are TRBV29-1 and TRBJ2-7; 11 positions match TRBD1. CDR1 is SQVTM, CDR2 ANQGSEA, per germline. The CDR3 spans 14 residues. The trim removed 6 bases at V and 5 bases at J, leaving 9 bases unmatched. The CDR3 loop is CSVTGTGGTDEQYF. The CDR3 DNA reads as TGCAGCGTGACCGGGACAGGGGGTACGGACGAGCAGTACTTC.

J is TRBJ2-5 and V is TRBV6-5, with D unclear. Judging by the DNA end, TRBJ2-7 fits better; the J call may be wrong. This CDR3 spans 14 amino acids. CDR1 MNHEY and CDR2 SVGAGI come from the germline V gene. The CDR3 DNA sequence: TGTGCCAGCAGTTACTCGATATCCCTCTACGAGCAGTACTTC. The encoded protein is CASSYSISLYEQYF.

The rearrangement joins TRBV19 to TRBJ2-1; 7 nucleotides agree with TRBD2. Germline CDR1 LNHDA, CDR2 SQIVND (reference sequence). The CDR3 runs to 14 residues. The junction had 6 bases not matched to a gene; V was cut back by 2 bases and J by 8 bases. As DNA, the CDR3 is TGTGCCAGTAGTATAAACGGGGGGATCTATGAGCAGTTCTTC. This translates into CASSINGGIYEQFF.

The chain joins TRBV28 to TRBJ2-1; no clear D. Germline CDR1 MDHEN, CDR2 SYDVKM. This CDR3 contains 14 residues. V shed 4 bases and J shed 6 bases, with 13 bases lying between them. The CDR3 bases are TGTGCCAGCAGTTCGAGACGACTCTTCAATGAGCAGTTCTTC. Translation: CASSSRRLFNEQFF.

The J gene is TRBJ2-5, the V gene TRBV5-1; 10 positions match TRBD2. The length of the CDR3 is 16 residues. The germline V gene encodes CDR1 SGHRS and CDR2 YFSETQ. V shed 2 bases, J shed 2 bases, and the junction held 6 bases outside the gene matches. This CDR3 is CASSFRTSGKQETQYF. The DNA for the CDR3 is TGCGCCAGCAGCTTCAGGACTAGCGGCAAGCAAGAGACCCAGTACTTC.

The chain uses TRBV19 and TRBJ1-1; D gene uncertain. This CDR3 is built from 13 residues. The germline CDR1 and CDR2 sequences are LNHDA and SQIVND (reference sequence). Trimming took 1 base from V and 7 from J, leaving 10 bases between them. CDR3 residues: CASSIASGVEAFF. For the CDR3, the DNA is TGTGCCAGTAGTATAGCGAGCGGCGTTGAAGCTTTCTTT.

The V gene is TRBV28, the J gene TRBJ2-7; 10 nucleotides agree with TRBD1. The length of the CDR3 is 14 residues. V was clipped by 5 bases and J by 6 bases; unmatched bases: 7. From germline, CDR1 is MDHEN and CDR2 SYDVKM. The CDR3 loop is CASSGTGVLREQYF. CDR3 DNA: TGTGCCAGCAGTGGGACAGGGGTCCTACGCGAGCAGTACTTC.